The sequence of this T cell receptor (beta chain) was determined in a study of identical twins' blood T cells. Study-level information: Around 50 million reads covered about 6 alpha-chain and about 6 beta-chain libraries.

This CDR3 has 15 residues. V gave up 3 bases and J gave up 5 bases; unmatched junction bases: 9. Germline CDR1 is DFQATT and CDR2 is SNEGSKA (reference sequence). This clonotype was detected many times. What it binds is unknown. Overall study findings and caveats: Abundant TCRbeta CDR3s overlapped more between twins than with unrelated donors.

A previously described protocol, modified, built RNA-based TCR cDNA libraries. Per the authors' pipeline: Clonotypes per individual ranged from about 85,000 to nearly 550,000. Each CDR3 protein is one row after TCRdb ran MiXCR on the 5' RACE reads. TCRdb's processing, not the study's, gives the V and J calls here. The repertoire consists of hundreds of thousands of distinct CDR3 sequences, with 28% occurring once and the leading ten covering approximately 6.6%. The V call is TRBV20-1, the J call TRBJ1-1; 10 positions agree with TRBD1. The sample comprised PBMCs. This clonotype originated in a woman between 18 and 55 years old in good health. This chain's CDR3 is CSARLLGTGETEAFF. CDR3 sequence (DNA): TGCAGTGCTAGGTTGCTTGGGACAGGGGAAACTGAAGCTTTCTTT.